This T cell receptor (beta chain) derives from a study of blood T cell repertoires in COVID-19. The wider study: Acute-phase and convalescent COVID-19 samples originated in the United States, Italy and Spain. Sample material is recorded as cDNA or gDNA derived from T cells, B-cell-depleted T cells, or PBMCs.

Original analysis: How many nucleated cells were present was estimated from reference gene primer amplification. Libraries were prepared by immunoSEQ multiplex PCR; TCRdb keeps only in-frame clonotypes and omits some of them. V, J and clone size are those of that table, while D and trimming were read from the DNA. The profile shows about 68,000 clones, roughly nine tenths of them singletons. The CDR3 runs 12 residues. Germline loops: CDR1 SQVTM, CDR2 ANQGSEA. V shed 4 bases, J shed 10 bases, and the junction held 6 bases outside the gene matches. The chain couples TRBV29-1 to TRBJ2-1, with 8 bases identical to TRBD2. Material: peripheral blood. The receptor comes from a man aged 50 to 59 with acute or convalescent COVID-19. The DNA of the CDR3 is TGCAGCGTTGTCGGGAGGGCCCGGGAGCAGTTCTTC. Protein: CSVVGRAREQFF.